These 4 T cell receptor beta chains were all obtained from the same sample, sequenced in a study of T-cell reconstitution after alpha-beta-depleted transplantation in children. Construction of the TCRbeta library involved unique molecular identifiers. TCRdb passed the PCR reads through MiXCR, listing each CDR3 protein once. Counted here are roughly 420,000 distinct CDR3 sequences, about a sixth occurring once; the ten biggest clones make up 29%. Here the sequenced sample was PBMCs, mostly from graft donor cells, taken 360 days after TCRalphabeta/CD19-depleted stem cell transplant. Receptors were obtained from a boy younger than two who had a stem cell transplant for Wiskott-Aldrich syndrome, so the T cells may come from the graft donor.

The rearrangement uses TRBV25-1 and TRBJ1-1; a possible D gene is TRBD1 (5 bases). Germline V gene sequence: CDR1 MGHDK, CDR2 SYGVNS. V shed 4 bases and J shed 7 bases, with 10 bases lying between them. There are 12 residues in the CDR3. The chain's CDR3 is CASSVGGGEAFF. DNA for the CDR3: TGTGCCAGCAGTGTGGGGGGGGGTGAAGCTTTCTTT.

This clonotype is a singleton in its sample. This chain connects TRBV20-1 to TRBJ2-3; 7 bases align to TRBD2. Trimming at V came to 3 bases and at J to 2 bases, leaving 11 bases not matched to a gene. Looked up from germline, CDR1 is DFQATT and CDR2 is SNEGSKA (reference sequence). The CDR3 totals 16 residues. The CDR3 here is CSASGQWGGSTDTQYF. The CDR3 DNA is TGCAGTGCTAGTGGTCAGTGGGGGGGGTCCACAGATACGCAGTATTTT.

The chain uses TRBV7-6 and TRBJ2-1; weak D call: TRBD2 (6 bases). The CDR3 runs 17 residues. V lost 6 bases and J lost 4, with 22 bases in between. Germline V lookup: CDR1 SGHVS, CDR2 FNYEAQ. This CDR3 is CASSRIRLVASYNEQFF. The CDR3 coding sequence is TGTGCCAGCAGTCGAATACGACTAGTTGCGTCGTACAATGAGCAGTTCTTC.

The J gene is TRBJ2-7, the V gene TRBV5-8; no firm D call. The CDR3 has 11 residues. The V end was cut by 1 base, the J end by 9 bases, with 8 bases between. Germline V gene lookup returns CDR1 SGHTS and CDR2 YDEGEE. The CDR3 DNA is TGTGCCAGCAGCTTGCTCCGACGGCAGTACTTC. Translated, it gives CASSLLRRQYF.